This T cell receptor beta chain was identified in a study of blood T cell repertoires in COVID-19 (dated by TCRdb to the early 2020s). Notes on the research overall: The collaborator samples originated in the United States, Italy and Spain and spanned the acute and convalescent phases of COVID-19. The dataset comprised deeply sampled blood TCRbeta repertoires from subjects exposed to, actively infected with, or recovered from COVID-19. Where HLA class I and class II types were available, the types were taken from metadata supplied by the sample provider, not from assay-based typing. The samples were drawn from the first 160 participants of the ongoing ImmuneRACE study and from some 1,300 subjects provided by 6 global collaborators. A freely available public database, intended as a resource for researchers studying the immune response to SARS-CoV-2, is where the repertoires were released. Nearly every sample came with metadata listing a de-identified subject ID, COVID-19 status, age in years and sex. The prospective study material was composed of cDNA or gDNA derived from T cells, B-cell-depleted T cells, or PBMCs. What the authors observed across the whole study: How much clinical and demographic metadata was included differed by source and by participant, and the metadata was provided uncurated.

TCRbeta CDR3 regions were amplified from genomic DNA by means of the immunoSEQ Assay, a bias-controlled multiplex PCR. As for the original processing: Nucleated cell counts per sample were estimated from amplification of reference gene primers within the assay. To quantify the absolute abundance of each unique TCRbeta CDR3 rearrangement, sequence reads were collapsed and filtered. Productive Simpson clonality was computed per sample as the square root of Simpson's diversity index over productive rearrangements. This immuneACCESS table, as held by TCRdb, lists in-frame sequences with V and J called but not all clones. Of the missing ones, under half trace to an unresolved V gene in checked studies; the others have no known cause. V, J and clone size are those of that table, while D and trimming were read from the DNA. In this sample the table shows 200,000 to 250,000 clones, 80% to 90% of which occur a single time. About 4% of the sample is taken by the ten largest.

Remarks on this clone: The antigen it binds to is not known. Base qualities are not at hand, and no much larger clone is one base apart.

As encoded in the germline V gene, CDR1 is MDHEN while CDR2 is SYDVKM. Germline trimming: 4 bases from V, 1 base from J; junction bases outside gene matches: 8. CDR3 length: 17 amino acids, cysteine to phenylalanine. Of the read, only the CDR3 DNA is kept; its 51 bases are in frame from base 1. In the prospective study, participants were roughly 18 to 90 years old, resided in 20 to 30 geographic areas of the United States, and were enrolled through a virtual design. Cohort assignment in the prospective study relied on participant-reported clinical history from a screening survey and a study questionnaire. Exposed participants had been in contact, within 2 weeks of entering the study, with a person who had a PCR-confirmed or clinician-diagnosed case of COVID-19. In the prospective study, whole blood, serum and a nasopharyngeal or oropharyngeal swab were collected from each participant by mobile phlebotomists. Additional blood draws and questionnaires over an approximately 2-month period could optionally be provided by prospective study participants. Before DNA extraction, blood samples from the prospective study were shipped at room temperature or frozen.

The receptor's source is a woman aged 25 to 39 who had been exposed to COVID-19. This chain is built from TRBV28 and TRBJ2-7, and TRBD2 matches 12 of the central bases. Sequences were obtained from PBMCs or T cells enriched from blood (not recorded which). This receptor has the CDR3 CASSYRLAGVRSYEQYF. The sequenced DNA: TGTGCCAGCAGTTACAGACTAGCGGGAGTTCGGTCCTACGAGCAGTACTTC. Beyond the CDR3, the reference TRBV28 and TRBJ2-7 genes provide the residues; the full variable domain reads: DVKVTQSSRYLVKRTGEKVFLECVQDMDHENMFWYRQDPGLGLRLIYFSYDVKMKEKGDIPEGYSVSREKKERFSLILESASTNQTSMYLCASSYRLAGVRSYEQYFGPGTRLTVT.